The next 27 T cell receptor beta chains were all read from a single sample in a study of T cells after yellow fever vaccination. Each CDR3 protein gets one entry after TCRdb re-called the 5' RACE reads with MiXCR. The table records about 330,000 distinct CDR3 sequences, about 4% of them present only once. Sample: PBMCs, taken 5 days after the yellow fever booster vaccination. Every receptor here comes from a man aged 18 to 29 who received the YFV17D yellow fever vaccine.

This clonotype appeared many times. The J gene is TRBJ2-7, the V gene TRBV7-4; 12 nucleotides line up with TRBD1. Germline V gives CDR1 SGHVT, CDR2 SQSDAQ. V was clipped by 5 bases and J by 7 bases; unmatched bases: 12. The CDR3 runs to 16 residues. The CDR3 loop reads CASSPMRGQGAREQYV. CDR3 in DNA: TGTGCCAGCAGCCCCATGAGGGGACAGGGGGCGAGGGAGCAGTACGTC.

This clonotype has only a few counts. V usage is TRBV6-2 or TRBV6-3 and J usage is TRBJ1-1; D is undetermined. Germline V CDR1 and CDR2: MNHEY, SVGEGT. V was trimmed by 6 bases and J by 7 bases, leaving 9 bases between them. The CDR3 is made up of 11 amino acids. The CDR3 bases are TGTGCCAGCAGACGACACTTTGAAGCTTTCTTT. This sequence encodes CASRRHFEAFF.

This clonotype was recorded many times. This chain uses TRBV3-1 with TRBJ2-5; TRBD2 is a possible D gene (6 bases). Trimming left V 4 bases short and J 7 bases short, with 16 bases between. Germline-derived CDR1 and CDR2 are LGHDT and YNNKEL (reference sequence). The length of the CDR3 is 14 residues. The CDR3 DNA reads TGTGCCAGCAGCCCCGGGACTGACGGGAGGACCCAGTACTTC. Encoded protein: CASSPGTDGRTQYF.

The sample holds many counts of this clonotype. The chain recombines TRBV7-2 with TRBJ2-3, with D possibly called TRBD1 or TRBD2 (6 bases each). In germline, CDR1 is SGHTA, CDR2 FQGNSA. The CDR3 is made up of 16 amino acids. Trimming left V 1 base short and J 3 bases short, with 14 bases between. The CDR3 spells CASSLVVGGTTDTQYF. CDR3 coding DNA: TGTGCCAGCAGCTTAGTTGTGGGGGGCACGACAGATACGCAGTATTTT.

This clonotype has at least ten counts. The DNA for the CDR3 is TGCGCCAGCAGCTTGGACGGGGTCGAGACCCAGTACTTC. It yields the protein CASSLDGVETQYF. The chain carries TRBV5-1 and TRBJ2-5, with D tentatively TRBD2 (5 bases). The length of the CDR3 is 13 residues. Deletions cut 0 bases from V and 5 bases from J, with 8 bases between. Germline CDR1 is SGHRS and CDR2 is YFSETQ.

This clonotype was counted a few times. The rearrangement links TRBV5-1 to TRBJ2-3, with unresolved D. Germline V CDR1 and CDR2: SGHRS, YFSETQ. The CDR3 consists of 15 residues. Trimming removed 3 bases from V and 2 bases from J, with 13 bases in between. CDR3 DNA: TGCGCCAGCAGCTCCGGGCCAAGGTCCACAGATACGCAGTATTTT. Its protein is CASSSGPRSTDTQYF.

The sample holds many counts of this clonotype. The chain joins TRBV12-3 or TRBV12-4 to TRBJ2-7, with D maybe TRBD2 (7 bases). The ends were cut back, 3 bases at V and 2 bases at J, with 11 bases in the middle. This CDR3 is built from 14 residues. The CDR3 coding sequence is TGTGCCAGCAGTTTTTCCGGGGGGCCCTACGAGCAGTACGTC. Its protein product is CASSFSGGPYEQYV.

In its sample, this clonotype was seen many times. The chain carries TRBV29-1 and TRBJ1-4; no definite D call. Germline V CDR1 and CDR2: SQVTM, ANQGSEA. The CDR3 is 13 residues long. Trimming removed 5 bases at V and 2 bases at J, with 9 bases between. The CDR3 region has the DNA TGCAGCGTTCTAGGTCATACTAATGAAAAACTGTTTTTT. It encodes CSVLGHTNEKLFF.

The rearrangement links TRBV30 to TRBJ1-3, with D tentatively TRBD1 (5 bases). The CDR3 is made up of 15 amino acids. Trimming pared 0 bases from V and 2 bases from J, leaving 11 bases between. Germline V gives CDR1 GTSNPN, CDR2 SVGIG (reference sequence). CDR3 sequence reads: CAWSVVRGPGNTIYF. The CDR3 coding sequence is TGTGCCTGGAGTGTAGTCCGGGGACCTGGAAACACCATATATTTT.

This clonotype was detected only a few times. The V and J genes are TRBV18 and TRBJ1-2; D remains ambiguous. Trimming removed 3 bases at V and 2 bases at J, with 7 bases between. There are 13 residues in the CDR3. CDR1 and CDR2 (germline): KGHSH, LQKENI. DNA for the CDR3: TGTGCCAGCTCACCCCAGGAAAACTATGGCTACACCTTC. The encoded protein is CASSPQENYGYTF.

This rearrangement joins TRBV4-1 to TRBJ2-3; the D gene is possibly TRBD2 (5 bases). CDR1 is MGHRA, CDR2 YSYEKL, per germline. Between the trimmed V and J ends, which lost 0 bases and 0 bases, there was a span of 10 bases. The CDR3 contains 16 residues. CDR3 sequence: CASSQDGSASTDTQYF. As DNA, the CDR3 is TGCGCCAGCAGCCAAGATGGTAGCGCGAGCACAGATACGCAGTATTTT.

This rearrangement joins TRBV28 to TRBJ1-1; D unclear. The V end was cut by 8 bases, the J end by 5 bases, with 15 bases between. There are 13 residues in the CDR3. CDR1 and CDR2 from the germline V gene are MDHEN and SYDVKM. The CDR3 DNA reads TGTGCCAGCGGGAAATATAAAGGAACTGAAGCTTTCTTT. Translating gives CASGKYKGTEAFF.

This clonotype was detected a few times. The V gene is TRBV27, the J gene TRBJ1-2; no reliable D call. Trimming pared 0 bases from V and 6 bases from J, leaving 11 bases between. The CDR3 contains 14 residues. Germline V gene lookup returns CDR1 MNHEY and CDR2 SMNVEV (reference sequence). The DNA of the CDR3 is TGTGCCAGCAGTTTATCGAATGGCGGGGATGGCTACACCTTC. It codes for CASSLSNGGDGYTF.

V and J are TRBV12-3 or TRBV12-4 and TRBJ1-1; D uncertain. This CDR3 contains 14 residues. V gave up 3 bases and J gave up 4 bases, with 12 bases separating them. In DNA, the CDR3 is TGTGCCAGCAGTTTGCTAAGTCAATCCACTGAAGCTTTCTTT. Translating gives CASSLLSQSTEAFF.

This chain joins TRBV24-1 and TRBJ2-1, with 12 bases lining up with TRBD2. The length of the CDR3 is 16 residues. With V trimmed by 0 bases and J by 8 bases, 4 bases remained unmatched. Germline lookup yields CDR1 KGHDR and CDR2 SFDVKD. The CDR3 spells CATSDLTSGGSDEQFF. CDR3 bases: TGTGCCACCAGTGATTTGACTAGCGGGGGGTCCGATGAGCAGTTCTTC.

In its sample, this clonotype was seen many times. V and J are TRBV7-2 and TRBJ1-5; 10 bases line up with TRBD1. Germline-derived CDR1 and CDR2 are SGHTA and FQGNSA. Trimming took 6 bases from V and 2 from J; bases not matched to a gene: 1. This CDR3 has 14 amino acids. The CDR3 bases are TGTGCCAGCAGGACAGGGGGCGGCAATCAGCCCCAGCATTTT. Protein sequence: CASRTGGGNQPQHF.

This clonotype was counted a few times. The V and J genes are TRBV19 and TRBJ2-1; 13 positions match TRBD2. Germline V lookup: CDR1 LNHDA, CDR2 SQIVND (reference sequence). V shed 5 bases and J 6 bases; nucleotides not matched to a gene: 10. The CDR3 is 17 amino acids. CDR3 protein: CASSATSGGSVFNEQFF. CDR3 coding DNA: TGTGCCAGTAGTGCGACTAGCGGGGGGTCGGTCTTCAATGAGCAGTTCTTC.

This clonotype was recorded many times. The V gene is TRBV5-5, the J gene TRBJ1-5, with a possible D match to TRBD1 (5 bases). The CDR3 covers 14 residues. V was trimmed by 4 bases and J by 7 bases, leaving 15 bases between them. The germline V gene encodes CDR1 SGHKS and CDR2 YYEKEE (reference sequence). The CDR3 here is CASSGPGTEQPQHF. The CDR3 nucleotides read TGTGCCAGCAGCGGGCCAGGGACGGAACAGCCCCAGCATTTT.

V usage is TRBV10-3 and J usage is TRBJ2-1, with 8 bases that match TRBD2. V was clipped by 6 bases and J by 6 bases; unmatched bases: 7. The V gene's germline CDR1 is ENHRY and CDR2 SYGVKD. This CDR3 comprises 14 residues. In nucleotides, the CDR3 is TGTGCCATCAGGTCCCCTGCGGGGGGCAATGAGCAGTTCTTC. Amino acids: CAIRSPAGGNEQFF.

The chain combines TRBV10-3 with TRBJ1-2; weak D call: TRBD1 (6 bases). CDR3 length: 14 amino acids. V was pared by 10 bases and J by 4 bases, with 19 bases between. Looked up from germline, CDR1 is ENHRY and CDR2 is SYGVKD. The CDR3 region is CATSSVGGSYGYTF. CDR3 in DNA: TGTGCCACCAGCTCGGTAGGGGGTTCCTATGGCTACACCTTC.

This clonotype turned up a few times. The chain couples TRBV20-1 to TRBJ2-3; weak D call: TRBD2 (7 bases). The CDR3 loop spans 14 amino acids. CDR1 and CDR2 (germline): DFQATT, SNEGSKA (reference sequence). The germline V and J ends were trimmed by 5 bases and 3 bases, with 15 bases remaining between them. The CDR3 DNA follows: TGCAGTGCTGCCCGGGGGGCTACGACAGATACGCAGTATTTT. Its translation: CSAARGATTDTQYF.

V is TRBV10-2 and J is TRBJ2-2; D gene unclear. This CDR3 is 17 amino acids long. CDR1 is WSHSY and CDR2 is SAAADI in the germline V gene. Trimming stripped 3 bases from V and 8 bases from J, with 22 bases between. The CDR3 DNA reads TGCGCCAGCAGTGAAACTTCGGTAGCCCTCTATTTGGGGGAGCTGTTTTTT. Protein sequence: CASSETSVALYLGELFF.

This clonotype was counted a few times. The chain links TRBV5-8 to TRBJ2-7, with D perhaps matching TRBD1 (6 bases). The CDR3 covers 13 residues. The germline CDR1 and CDR2 sequences are SGHTS and YDEGEE. V was shortened by 7 bases and J by 1 base, with 12 bases between the two germline ends. This chain's CDR3 is CASLGTSSYEQYV. In DNA, the CDR3 is TGTGCCAGCTTGGGGACATCTTCCTACGAGCAGTACGTC.

This chain joins TRBV25-1 and TRBJ2-3; perhaps TRBD2 as D (6 bases). The CDR3 is 12 amino acids. Germline V gene sequence: CDR1 MGHDK, CDR2 SYGVNS. V gave up 4 bases and J gave up 7 bases, with 9 bases separating them. This CDR3 is CASSVEGHTQYF. The CDR3 DNA follows: TGTGCCAGCAGTGTGGAGGGACATACGCAGTATTTT.

V and J are TRBV2 and TRBJ2-3, with D perhaps matching TRBD2 (5 bases). Trimming pared 8 bases from V and 4 bases from J, leaving 16 bases between. Germline CDR1 reads SNHLY; CDR2 reads FYNNEI. This CDR3 spans 14 amino acids. CDR3 sequence: CASYEAASSDTQYF. The CDR3 bases are TGTGCCAGCTACGAGGCGGCTAGCTCAGATACGCAGTATTTT.

The rearrangement links TRBV29-1 to TRBJ2-5; D is perhaps TRBD1 or TRBD2 (5 bases each). Germline assignment: CDR1 SQVTM and CDR2 ANQGSEA. This CDR3 contains 11 residues. Trimming removed 4 bases from V and 4 bases from J, with 7 bases in between. CDR3 bases: TGCAGCGTTGGAGGGGCAGAGACCCAGTACTTC. Translated: CSVGGAETQYF. Full variable domain (rest looked up from reference TRBV29-1 and TRBJ2-5): SAVISQKPSRDICQRGTSLTIQCQVDSQVTMMFWYRQQPGQSLTLIATANQGSEATYESGFVIDKFPISRPNLTFSTLTVSNMSPEDSSIYLCSVGGAETQYFGPGTRLLVL.

This clonotype appeared a few times. The chain carries TRBV6-5 and TRBJ1-1, with D unresolved. Trimming took 8 bases from V and 0 from J, leaving 16 bases between them. CDR1 and CDR2 (germline): MNHEY, SVGAGI. This CDR3 contains 15 residues. CDR3 in DNA: TGTGCCAGCGAATCGGGTCCGCCGTTGAACACTGAAGCTTTCTTT. This sequence encodes CASESGPPLNTEAFF.